Here is one TCR beta chain with its context. What it binds is not known. The junction and the germline gene differ at one end; a read error may be behind it. TCRdb independently ran MiXCR on the reads; one entry per CDR3 protein. The sample includes approximately 470,000 distinct CDR3 sequences, about 42% of them seen just once. This record comes from a study of T cell repertoires in cytomegalovirus infection. Whole-study context: The study used recently identified HLA-C-restricted and well-studied HLA-B-restricted CMV epitopes. Matching HLA type, along with CMV infection, was indicated by public TCR beta signatures.

Study results and limitations: Summed frequency of shared TCR beta families picked out CMV carriers who also had the relevant HLA. The ex vivo response was dominated by HLA-C-restricted CMV-specific TCR beta clonotypes.

The CDR3 is made up of 14 amino acids. Germline CDR1 and CDR2: MGHRA and YSYEKL. The specimen comprised cultured PBMCs, sampled from culture after CMV antigen stimulation. The sequence came from a human donor in good health (CMV status not recorded). Some clones in this sample may be carry-over from other donors' samples. V and J are TRBV4-1 and TRBJ2-7; D possibly uses TRBD1 or TRBD2 (5 bases each). CDR3 bases: TGTGCCAGCAGCCTCGGGGCAGGGTCGGTCGAGCAGTACTTC. This translates into CASSLGAGSVEQYF.